This T cell receptor (beta chain) is drawn from a study of blood T cells in healthy people across ages. Study findings and constraints: The long-lived group displayed more naive CD4+ cells, plus higher diversity, than the aged donors did. It was held that diversity estimates obtained from one million T cells represented underestimates.

In germline, CDR1 is SQVTM, CDR2 ANQGSEA. Trimming took off 3 bases at V and 5 bases at J, with 13 bases between the two ends. CDR3 length: 13 residues. PCR was performed a second time for 7 to 11 cycles using a sample-barcoded 5' primer and a J-beta primer mix. Any given sample supplied a minimum of 3 million CDR3-containing paired-end reads. TCRdb itself ran the 5' RACE reads through MiXCR, one entry per CDR3 protein. Here the sample spans about 1,800,000 distinct CDR3 sequences, 28% being singletons. This clonotype was seen ten or more times. What it binds is unknown. Sequenced: blood. This sequence originates from a woman aged 25 to 39 in good health. The J gene is TRBJ1-2, the V gene TRBV29-1; unclear D gene. As DNA, the CDR3 is TGCAGCGTTGACCTGGCGTATGGGTATGGCTACACCTTC. Encoded protein: CSVDLAYGYGYTF.